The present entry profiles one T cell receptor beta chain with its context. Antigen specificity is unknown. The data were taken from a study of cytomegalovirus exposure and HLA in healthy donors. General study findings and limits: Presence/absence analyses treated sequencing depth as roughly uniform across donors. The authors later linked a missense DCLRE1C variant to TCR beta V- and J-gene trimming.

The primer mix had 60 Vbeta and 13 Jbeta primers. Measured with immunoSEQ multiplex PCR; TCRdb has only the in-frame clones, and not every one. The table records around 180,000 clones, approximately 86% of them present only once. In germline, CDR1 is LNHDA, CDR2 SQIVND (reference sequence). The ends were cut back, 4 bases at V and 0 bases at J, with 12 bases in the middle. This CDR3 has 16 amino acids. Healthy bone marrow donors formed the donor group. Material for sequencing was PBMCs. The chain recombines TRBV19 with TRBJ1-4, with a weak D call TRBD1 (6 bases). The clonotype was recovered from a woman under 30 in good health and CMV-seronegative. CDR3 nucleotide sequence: TGTGCCAGTAGTAAGCACAGGGATGCAACTAATGAAAAACTGTTTTTT. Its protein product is CASSKHRDATNEKLFF.